The clone carrying this T cell receptor beta chain has only a few counts. Stated time point: patch test 1, 2 weeks after DPC sensitization. The treatment was: therapeutic diphenylcyclopropenone sensitization with weekly scalp DPC. This CDR3 is built from 15 residues. The V and J ends lost 4 bases and 4 bases respectively, with 16 bases between them. Germline CDR1 MDHEN, CDR2 SYDVKM. This record comes from a study of human T cells and chemical hapten exposure. Study details: TCR yield per sample varied, mainly due to pooled library volumes.

Authors' data handling: Sequenced samples showed a median of 95,638 TCRs each, with counts running from around 25,000 to 690,000. TCRdb passed the RACE reads through MiXCR, listing each CDR3 protein once. These V and J calls derive from TCRdb rather than the authors' analysis. This table has approximately 57,000 distinct CDR3 sequences, 7% to 10% appearing once. The gene calls are TRBV28 and TRBJ1-2; D may be TRBD1 (5 bases). The material sequenced was whole blood, taken in connection with sensitization to the hapten diphenylcyclopropenone (DPC). The clonotype comes from a woman in her forties with alopecia areata. Some clones in this sample may be carry-over from other donors' samples. The DNA of the CDR3 is TGTGCCAGCAGTTGGCAGGGCAGGGAAAGCTATGGCTACACCTTC. It translates to CASSWQGRESYGYTF.